This TCR beta chain was sequenced for a study of T-cell reconstitution after alpha-beta-depleted transplantation in children. Germline values: CDR1 SEHNR, CDR2 FQNEAQ (reference sequence). The V end lost 5 bases, the J end lost 2 bases, and 16 bases lay between the germline ends. The CDR3 is 16 amino acids. This clonotype was seen repeatedly, ten times or more. The library targeted TCRbeta and was prepared with unique molecular identifiers. TCRdb passed the PCR reads through MiXCR, listing each CDR3 protein once. The profile shows some 200,000 distinct CDR3 sequences, 6.5% to 7.5% of them singletons. This TCR came from a human donor who donated a stem cell graft to a child with Wiskott-Aldrich syndrome. The sample in question was PBMCs from the stem cell graft donor, obtained from the stem cell graft. This sequence joins TRBV7-9 and TRBJ2-1; weak D call: TRBD2 (6 bases). For the CDR3, the DNA is TGTGCCAGCAGCCCCCATACCGGGAGTACCTACAATGAGCAGTTCTTC. Protein sequence: CASSPHTGSTYNEQFF.